The text below deals with one T cell receptor (beta chain). The sample belongs to a study of blood T cell repertoires in COVID-19. The overall study: Spain, Italy and the United States supplied samples that represented acute and convalescent COVID-19.

Method: immunoSEQ multiplex PCR; TCRdb's copy keeps in-frame clones and lacks some. The table has some 330,000 clones, roughly 90% seen once; the top ten hold about 3.9%. The CDR3 extends over 22 amino acids. V lost 3 bases and J lost 0; bases outside the gene matches: 23. CDR1 is LNHDA, CDR2 SQIVND, per germline (reference sequence). The sequence came from a woman aged 50 to 60 with active or convalescent COVID-19. The chain joins TRBV19 to TRBJ1-3; 7 bases fit TRBD1. The sequenced sample was peripheral blood. Here the CDR3 DNA reads TGTGCCAGTAGTATCCGCCCCCAACAGGGGCGTTTTTACTCGATCTCTGGAAACACCATATATTTT. Residues: CASSIRPQQGRFYSISGNTIYF.